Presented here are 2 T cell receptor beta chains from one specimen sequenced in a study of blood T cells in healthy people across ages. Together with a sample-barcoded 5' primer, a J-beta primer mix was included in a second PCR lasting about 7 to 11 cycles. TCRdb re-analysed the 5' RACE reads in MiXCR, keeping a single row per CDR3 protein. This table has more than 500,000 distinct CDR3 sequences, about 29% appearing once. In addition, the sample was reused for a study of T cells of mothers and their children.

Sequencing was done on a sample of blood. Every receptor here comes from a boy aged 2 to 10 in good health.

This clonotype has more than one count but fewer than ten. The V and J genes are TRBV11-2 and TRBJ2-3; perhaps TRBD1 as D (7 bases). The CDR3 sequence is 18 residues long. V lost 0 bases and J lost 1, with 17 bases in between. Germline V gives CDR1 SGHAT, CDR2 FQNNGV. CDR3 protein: CASSLDRIGRGGTDTQYF. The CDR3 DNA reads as TGTGCCAGCAGCTTAGATCGGATCGGCAGGGGGGGCACAGATACGCAGTATTTT.

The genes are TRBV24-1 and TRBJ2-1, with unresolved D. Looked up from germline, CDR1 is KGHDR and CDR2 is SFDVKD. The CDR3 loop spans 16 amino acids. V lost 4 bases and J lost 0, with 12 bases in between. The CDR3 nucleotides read TGTGCCACCAGTGACTCCGGACCGGACTCCTACAATGAGCAGTTCTTC. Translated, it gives CATSDSGPDSYNEQFF.